These T cell receptor beta chains were read from a single sample in a study of blood T cell repertoires in COVID-19. TCRdb's table, derived via immunoSEQ multiplex PCR, lists solely in-frame clones and lacks some. The sample holds more than 300,000 clones, 70% to 90% seen once. The sample taken for sequencing was peripheral blood. The receptor set was obtained from a woman younger than 45 with COVID-19, enrolled during active disease. Both conserved end residues are part of each CDR3. The D gene is left open where the match is weak. Clone size, where shown, is once, few, many, or a class for clones that have expanded.

v_gene	d_gene	abundance	j_gene	CDR3nt	CDR3aa
TRBV6-5	NA	NA	TRBJ2-1	TGTGCCAGCAGGTCCAGAACCTACAATGAGCAGTTCTTC	CASRSRTYNEQFF
TRBV6-5	TRBD1	NA	TRBJ1-2	TGTGCCAGCAGTTACAGTCAGGGGGCTCGGGAGAGAGGCTACACCTTC	CASSYSQGARERGYTF
TRBV5-1	NA	NA	TRBJ1-4	TGCGCCAGCAGCTTGTGGGGGGAATCTAATGAAAAACTGTTTTTT	CASSLWGESNEKLFF
TRBV7-2	NA	NA	TRBJ1-6	TGTGCCAGCAGCTTAGGGAAATCCGGGACAAGAAGTTCACCCCTCCACTTT	CASSLGKSGTRSSPLHF
TRBV27	TRBD1	NA	TRBJ2-2	TGTGCCAGCAGTTTTACCGGACAGGGCGGGCTGTTTTTT	CASSFTGQGGLFF
TRBV7-9	NA	NA	TRBJ2-1	TGTGCCAGCAGCCGAAGGGGCAATGAGCAGTTCTTC	CASSRRGNEQFF
TRBV3-1/TRBV3-2	NA	NA	TRBJ1-2	TGTGCCAGCAGCCAGAGGGGGATCGACTATGGCTACACCTTC	CASSQRGIDYGYTF
TRBV2	NA	NA	TRBJ2-5	TGTGCCGGAGGAACGTCGCAGCAAGAGACCCAGTACTTC	CAGGTSQQETQYF
TRBV18	NA	NA	TRBJ1-5	TGTGCCAGCTCACCACTTCCGGCAGGGGATCAGCCCCAGCATTTT	CASSPLPAGDQPQHF
TRBV6-2/TRBV6-3	TRBD2	once	TRBJ2-5	TGTGCCAGCAGTTTCTCTAGCGGGGGGGCCAAGTGGGAAGAGACCCAGTACTTC	CASSFSSGGAKWEETQYF
TRBV7-2	TRBD2	many	TRBJ2-6	TGTGCCAGCAGCTTAGCGGTAGCGGGGGCTGGTGGGGCCAACGTCCTGACTTTC	CASSLAVAGAGGANVLTF
TRBV9	NA	once	TRBJ1-1	TGTGCCAGCAGCGTAGGTGGTCAGGGTAACACTGAAGCTTTCTTT	CASSVGGQGNTEAFF
TRBV5-8	TRBD1	NA	TRBJ1-2	TGTGCCAGCAGCCATGACAGGGATTATGGCTACACCTTC	CASSHDRDYGYTF
TRBV12-3/TRBV12-4	TRBD1	once	TRBJ1-2	TGTGCCAGTGCGACAGGGGAGAGGGATGGCTACACCTTC	CASATGERDGYTF
TRBV19	TRBD1	NA	TRBJ2-5	TGTGCCAGTAGTATGGGCAGGGGGTACCAAGAGACCCAGTACTTC	CASSMGRGYQETQYF
TRBV18	NA	once	TRBJ2-2	TGTGCCAGCTCGGGCAGGGCCGGGACCGGGGAGCTGTTTTTT	CASSGRAGTGELFF
TRBV5-4	NA	NA	TRBJ2-2	TGTGCCAGCAGCTTGGGGACAGAGAACACCGGGGAGCTGTTTTTT	CASSLGTENTGELFF
TRBV2	NA	NA	TRBJ1-5	TGTGCCAGCAGTGGGCGCAATCAGCCCCAGCATTTT	CASSGRNQPQHF
TRBV4-2	NA	NA	TRBJ1-1	TGTGCCAGCAGCCCTCAGGCTTTCTTT	CASSPQAFF
TRBV3-1/TRBV3-2	TRBD1	NA	TRBJ1-2	TGTGCCAGCAGCCCGGGGACAGGGGGCGCGCATGGCTACACCTTC	CASSPGTGGAHGYTF
TRBV2	TRBD1	NA	TRBJ1-5	TGTGCCAGCAGATCCCAGGGGGCTGGCAATCAGCCCCAGCATTTT	CASRSQGAGNQPQHF
TRBV12-1	NA	NA	TRBJ1-6	TGTGCCAGCAGCTGGGACAGGGGGCGTGGATCACCCCTCCACTTT	CASSWDRGRGSPLHF
TRBV11-2	NA	NA	TRBJ2-1	TGTGCCAGCAGCTTCCATGGTAGCGACCGATTCTCCTACAATGAGCAGTTCTTC	CASSFHGSDRFSYNEQFF
TRBV6-5	NA	NA	TRBJ2-2	TGTGCCAGCAGGCGGGACGGAAACACCGGGGAGCTGCTTTTT	CASRRDGNTGELLF
TRBV7-9	TRBD2	once	TRBJ2-5	TGTGCCAGCGTACCCCCGGGGAGCGGGGGAGGAGGGACCCAGTACTTC	CASVPPGSGGGGTQYF
TRBV4-3	TRBD1	once	TRBJ2-1	TGCGCCAGCAGCCAAGATGTCGACAGGGACTCCTACAATGAGCAGTTCTTC	CASSQDVDRDSYNEQFF
TRBV4-1	TRBD1	few	TRBJ1-5	TGCGCCAGCAGCCAGGCGACCTTAGGGACAGGGTATCAGCCCCAGCATTTT	CASSQATLGTGYQPQHF
TRBV3-1/TRBV3-2	NA	NA	TRBJ1-6	TGTGCCAGCAGCCAAGGCAGGAACAGGGATTCACCCCTCCACTTT	CASSQGRNRDSPLHF
TRBV29-1	NA	NA	TRBJ2-2	TGCAGCGTTGAAGACCTGGCCACCGGGGAGCTGTTTTTT	CSVEDLATGELFF